Shown below are 8 T cell receptor beta chains from a single sample sequenced in a study of CD8 T cells in Susac syndrome. Random hexamers were used to reverse transcribe 0.5 to 1 ug of RNA. Each CDR3 protein gets one entry after TCRdb re-called the immunoSEQ multiplex PCR reads with MiXCR. The table records 120,000 or so distinct CDR3 sequences, 96% of them present only once. Sequencing used CD4+ T cells from PBMCs. These receptors were taken from a human donor with Susac syndrome.

CDR3 loop: CASSAEGTEAFF. CDR3 bases: TGTGCCAGCAGCGCTGAGGGGACTGAAGCTTTCTTT. The V and J genes are TRBV9 and TRBJ1-1; tentative D call: TRBD1 (5 bases). Germline V gene sequence: CDR1 SGDLS, CDR2 YYNGEE. The V end lost 3 bases, the J end lost 5 bases, and 8 bases lay between the germline ends. The CDR3 covers 12 residues.

This chain links TRBV25-1 with TRBJ2-3; the D is unclear. The CDR3 extends over 16 amino acids. V was clipped by 0 bases and J by 2 bases, with 12 bases between them. CDR1 is MGHDK and CDR2 is SYGVNS in the germline V gene. This chain's CDR3 is CASSEYRVGSTDTQYF. DNA of the CDR3: TGTGCCAGCAGTGAATACCGCGTGGGCTCCACAGATACGCAGTATTTT.

The chain is built from TRBV11-2 and TRBJ1-1; a weak D match, TRBD1 (6 bases). Germline-derived CDR1 and CDR2 are SGHAT and FQNNGV. V lost 0 bases, J lost 6 bases, and 11 bases lay in between. The CDR3 extends over 14 amino acids. In nucleotides, the CDR3 is TGTGCCAGCAGCTTAGAGGGGGGGCGCGCTGAAGCTTTCTTT. This sequence encodes CASSLEGGRAEAFF. The full variable domain, rest sourced from reference TRBV11-2 and TRBJ1-1, is EAGVAQSPRYKIIEKRQSVAFWCNPISGHATLYWYQQILGQGPKLLIQFQNNGVVDDSQLPKDRFSAERLKGVDSTLKIQPAKLEDSAVYLCASSLEGGRAEAFFGQGTRLTVV.

The chain has TRBV20-1 and TRBJ2-5; 12 positions agree with TRBD2. CDR1 is DFQATT, CDR2 SNEGSKA, per germline (reference sequence). The V segment lost 6 bases and the J segment 4 bases; nucleotides outside the gene matches: 6. CDR3 size: 14 residues. The CDR3 region has the DNA TGCAGTGCACCCACTAGCGGGAGGAGAGAGACCCAGTACTTC. This codes for CSAPTSGRRETQYF.

For the CDR3, the DNA is TGTGCCAGCAGTACGGGACAGGGGGAGACCGGGGAGCTGTTTTTT. This encodes CASSTGQGETGELFF. The V gene is TRBV12-3 or TRBV12-4, the J gene TRBJ2-2; 11 bases align to TRBD1. The V segment lost 5 bases and the J segment 5 bases; nucleotides outside the gene matches: 4. There are 15 residues in the CDR3.

This chain links TRBV24-1 with TRBJ1-2; possibly TRBD1 for D (6 bases). The germline CDR1 and CDR2 sequences are KGHDR and SFDVKD. Deletions cut 4 bases from V and 0 bases from J, with 14 bases between. There are 16 residues in the CDR3. The CDR3 sequence: CATSDPRRGANYGYTF. The CDR3 nucleotides read TGTGCCACCAGTGACCCCCGTAGGGGGGCTAACTATGGCTACACCTTC.

J is TRBJ2-1 and V is TRBV6-1; D is perhaps TRBD1 or TRBD2 (5 bases each). Trimming removed 6 bases from V and 8 bases from J, with 20 bases in between. Germline CDR1 reads MNHNS; CDR2 reads SASEGT. The CDR3 extends over 15 amino acids. CDR3 in DNA: TGTGCCAGCAGCCTCGGGACCCAGTCTAGGCATGAGCAGTTCTTC. Protein: CASSLGTQSRHEQFF.

The V gene is TRBV2, the J gene TRBJ1-2; possible D gene TRBD1, 5 bases. The CDR3 contains 13 residues. V lost 4 bases and J lost 8, with 14 bases in between. The germline gives CDR1 SNHLY, CDR2 FYNNEI. CDR3 DNA: TGTGCCAGCAGTGTTATTGGGGGAGAAGGCTACACCTTC. This codes for CASSVIGGEGYTF.